The 20 T cell receptor beta chains below all came from one sample that was sequenced in a study of blood T cell repertoires in COVID-19. Generated by immunoSEQ multiplex PCR, the TCRdb table keeps only in-frame clones and is missing some. The table has roughly 82,000 clones, around 88% seen once; the top ten hold over 15%. Sequenced sample: peripheral blood. The origin of the receptors is a woman aged 55 to 70 with acute or convalescent COVID-19.

The genes are TRBV19 and TRBJ1-2; 9 nucleotides match TRBD1. V lost 1 base to trimming and J lost 8 bases; unmatched junction nucleotides: 5. This CDR3 is built from 14 residues. Germline V gene lookup returns CDR1 LNHDA and CDR2 SQIVND (reference sequence). CDR3 coding DNA: TGTGCCAGTAGTATAGGTCTCACAGGGGGCGGCTACACCTTC. It translates to CASSIGLTGGGYTF. Looking up the rest from reference TRBV19 and TRBJ1-2 gives the full variable domain: DGGITQSPKYLFRKEGQNVTLSCEQNLNHDAMYWYRQDPGQGLRLIYYSQIVNDFQKGDIAEGYSVSREKKESFPLTVTSAQKNPTAFYLCASSIGLTGGGYTFGSGTRLTVV.

CDR3 region: CASSYSSGRGETQYF. In DNA, the CDR3 is TGTGCCAGCAGTTACTCAAGCGGGAGAGGGGAGACCCAGTACTTC. J is TRBJ2-5 and V is TRBV6-2 or TRBV6-3; 8 bases are a match to TRBD2. Unmatched junction bases numbered 5, after V lost 0 bases and J lost 5 bases. In germline, CDR1 is MNHEY, CDR2 SVGEGT. This CDR3 contains 15 residues.

This clone was counted a single time. This chain connects TRBV7-3 to TRBJ2-7, with 9 bases identical to TRBD1. Per germline, CDR1 SGHTA and CDR2 FQGTGA. Unmatched junction bases numbered 6, after V lost 6 bases and J lost 0 bases. This CDR3 region has 15 residues. Written as DNA, the CDR3 is TGTGCCAGCAGTCCGGGACAGGGTGTCTCCTACGAGCAGTACTTC. It specifies CASSPGQGVSYEQYF.

The V and J genes are TRBV3-1 (or the pseudogene TRBV3-2) and TRBJ1-4; 10 nucleotides agree with TRBD1. Germline CDR1 is LGHDT and CDR2 is YNNKEL (reference sequence). V lost 3 bases and J lost 0; bases outside the gene matches: 4. The CDR3 length is 17 residues. The CDR3 coding sequence is TGTGCCAGCAGCCACCTTGGGACAGGGGCAACTAATGAAAAACTGTTTTTT. Translation: CASSHLGTGATNEKLFF.

V is TRBV7-2 and J is TRBJ2-5; 13 bases align to TRBD2. This CDR3 is built from 16 residues. Losses at the gene ends were 2 bases for V and 5 bases for J; bases not matched to a gene: 5. CDR1 SGHTA and CDR2 FQGNSA come from the germline V gene. The DNA for the CDR3 is TGTGCCAGCAGCTTAACTAGCGGGGGGGCGGTGGAGACCCAGTACTTC. This gives the protein CASSLTSGGAVETQYF.

This clone was counted only a few times. Sequence at one end of the junction differs from germline and may be a read error. The chain joins TRBV10-3 to TRBJ2-7; TRBD1 aligns across 8 bases. The germline V gene has CDR1 ENHRY and CDR2 SYGVKD. The CDR3 extends over 14 amino acids. In DNA, the CDR3 is TGTGCCATCAGTGAGGCAGGGGGCTCCAACGAGCAGTACTTC. Translated, it gives CAISEAGGSNEQYF.

V gene TRBV5-6 combines with J gene TRBJ2-2; D is ambiguous. Germline lookup yields CDR1 SGHDT and CDR2 YYEEEE. The CDR3 is made up of 14 amino acids. V lost 3 bases to trimming and J lost 1 base, with 7 bases between them. Here the CDR3 DNA reads TGTGCCAGCAGCTCCGACTGGAACACCGGGGAGCTGTTTTTT. Residues: CASSSDWNTGELFF.

CDR3 sequence (DNA): TGCAGCGTTGACCCTAAGAACTATGGCTACACCTTC. Its translation is CSVDPKNYGYTF. The chain carries TRBV29-1 and TRBJ1-2; D is uncertain. Trimming stripped 3 bases from V and 2 bases from J, with 7 bases between. CDR1 and CDR2 from the germline V gene are SQVTM and ANQGSEA. The CDR3 is made up of 12 amino acids. The whole variable domain, filled in from reference TRBV29-1 and TRBJ1-2, reads SAVISQKPSRDICQRGTSLTIQCQVDSQVTMMFWYRQQPGQSLTLIATANQGSEATYESGFVIDKFPISRPNLTFSTLTVSNMSPEDSSIYLCSVDPKNYGYTFGSGTRLTVV.

The genes are TRBV6-5 and TRBJ1-2; maybe TRBD1 (6 bases). Germline CDR1 is MNHEY and CDR2 is SVGAGI. This CDR3 has 13 residues. Trimming shortened V by 4 bases and J by 5 bases, and 11 bases separated the two germline ends. As DNA, the CDR3 is TGTGCCAGCAGTTCACGGGGGGCGTATGGCTACACCTTC. Encoded protein: CASSSRGAYGYTF.

V and J are TRBV10-3 and TRBJ1-3; 8 bases agree with TRBD1. V was pared by 7 bases and J by 2 bases, with 4 bases of the junction left unmatched. This CDR3 has 14 amino acids. Looked up from germline, CDR1 is ENHRY and CDR2 is SYGVKD. The CDR3 here is CAITPTGAGNTIYF. The CDR3 DNA is TGTGCCATCACTCCGACAGGGGCTGGAAACACCATATATTTT.

This sequence joins TRBV25-1 and TRBJ1-2; D not certain. The CDR3 sequence is 13 residues long. Trimming cost V 0 bases and J 6 bases, with 8 bases left between them. The germline V gene encodes CDR1 MGHDK and CDR2 SYGVNS. The CDR3 DNA follows: TGTGCCAGCAGTGAATACCGAGGAAATGGCTACACCTTC. This codes for CASSEYRGNGYTF.

The V gene is TRBV13, the J gene TRBJ2-7; TRBD2 is a possible D gene (6 bases). Germline-derived CDR1 and CDR2 are PRHDT and FYEKMQ (reference sequence). The ends were cut back, 3 bases at V and 7 bases at J, with 16 bases in the middle. This CDR3 region has 14 residues. CDR3 in amino acids: CASSFRVVGGEQYF. Written as DNA, the CDR3 is TGTGCCAGCAGCTTTAGGGTGGTCGGAGGGGAGCAGTACTTC.

V and J are TRBV7-8 and TRBJ1-3, with a possible D match to TRBD1 (6 bases). Trimming removed 2 bases at V and 1 base at J, with 12 bases between. Germline V gives CDR1 SGHVS, CDR2 FQNEAQ. The CDR3 is 16 residues long. DNA of the CDR3: TGTGCCAGCAGCTTACCGGGGGGCGGGTCTGGAAACACCATATATTTT. Translating it yields CASSLPGGGSGNTIYF.

The J gene is TRBJ1-6, the V gene TRBV10-3; 7 bases are shared with TRBD1. CDR1 is ENHRY and CDR2 is SYGVKD in the germline V gene. The CDR3 covers 16 residues. The trim removed 0 bases at V and 7 bases at J, leaving 6 bases unmatched. In DNA, the CDR3 is TGTGCCATCAGTGAGTCGAGAGGGGGCTGGAATTCACCCCTCCACTTT. It yields the protein CAISESRGGWNSPLHF.

The rearrangement uses TRBV21-1 and TRBJ2-1; the table assigns TRBD2, which was not confirmed against the DNA. TRBV21-1 is a pseudogene. This CDR3 has 20 amino acids. The CDR3 nucleotides read TGTGCCAGCAGCAAAAAATCCGGGACTAGCGGCCAGAGCTCCTACAATGAGCAGTTCTTC. Its translation is CASSKKSGTSGQSSYNEQFF.

V gene TRBV5-1 combines with J gene TRBJ2-5; 11 bases align to TRBD2. There are 14 residues in the CDR3. The junction had 2 bases not matched to a gene; V was cut back by 2 bases and J by 5 bases. CDR1 is SGHRS, CDR2 YFSETQ, per germline. In nucleotides, the CDR3 is TGCGCCAGCAGCTTAACTAGCGGGAGTGAGACCCAGTACTTC. This sequence encodes CASSLTSGSETQYF.

The J gene is TRBJ2-6, the V gene TRBV19; 10 nucleotides match TRBD1. The CDR3 sequence is 18 residues long. Trimming removed 7 bases from V and 3 bases from J; junction bases left unmatched: 12. Germline lookup yields CDR1 LNHDA and CDR2 SQIVND (reference sequence). The CDR3 spells CASTRQGARNDGANVLTF. The CDR3 DNA follows: TGTGCCAGTACCCGACAGGGGGCGCGGAACGATGGGGCCAACGTCCTGACTTTC.

The chain carries TRBV6-5 and TRBJ1-1; 7 nucleotides match TRBD1. V gave up 0 bases and J gave up 4 bases; unmatched junction bases: 2. There are 14 residues in the CDR3. Germline assignment: CDR1 MNHEY and CDR2 SVGAGI. The CDR3 DNA reads as TGTGCCAGCAGTTACTCGAACAGGGGCACTGAAGCTTTCTTT. Translation gives CASSYSNRGTEAFF.

This sequence joins TRBV7-9 and TRBJ1-2; 7 bases map to TRBD1. The CDR3 has 13 residues. The trim removed 5 bases at V and 6 bases at J, leaving 6 bases unmatched. The germline gives CDR1 SEHNR, CDR2 FQNEAQ (reference sequence). The CDR3 loop is CASSQNTGDGYTF. The CDR3, as DNA: TGTGCCAGCAGCCAGAACACAGGGGATGGCTACACCTTC.

The chain combines TRBV11-3 with TRBJ2-2; the match to TRBD2 covers 9 bases. CDR3 length: 15 residues. In germline, CDR1 is SGHNT, CDR2 YENEEA. Trimming cost V 5 bases and J 4 bases; bases outside gene matches: 5. CDR3 coding DNA: TGTGCCAGCAGCCTCCTAGCGGGGATCACCGGGGAGCTGTTTTTT. Translation gives CASSLLAGITGELFF.